This T cell receptor beta chain was captured in a study of resident and recirculating memory T cells in vitiligo. Study background: Epidermis came from shave biopsies of lesional and nonlesional sites, plus PBMCs. Findings of the study overall: TCR sequences were not conserved across biopsy sites or patients. No unique dominant TCR clone was found in vitiligo lesions.

Clones were sequenced by immunoSEQ multiplex PCR, and TCRdb holds only the in-frame ones, with some missing. The profile covers about 76,000 clones, with under 95% appearing a single time and more than 4.5% taken by the ten largest. The V end lost 3 bases, the J end lost 3 bases, and 14 bases lay between the germline ends. This CDR3 spans 15 amino acids. CDR1 SEHNR and CDR2 FQNEAQ come from the germline V gene (reference sequence). Worth noting for this clone: Its antigen is not identified.

Sequencing input: blood. The genes are TRBV7-9 and TRBJ1-1; D perhaps matches TRBD1 (6 bases). The TCR comes from a male donor with vitiligo. The CDR3 loop is CASSFSGGAYTEAFF. CDR3 coding DNA: TGTGCCAGCAGCTTCTCCGGGGGGGCTTACACTGAAGCTTTCTTT.